This T cell receptor (beta chain) was captured by sequencing in a study of cytomegalovirus exposure and HLA in healthy donors. Across the whole study: Ancestry clustering placed roughly four fifths of around 400 genotyped donors in the Caucasian-associated cluster.

Points on this clone: Antigen: not known.

With 60 Vbeta and 13 Jbeta primers, the PCR was carried out. Assay used: immunoSEQ multiplex PCR; TCRdb lists only in-frame clones, some missing. The sample lists 75,000 to 95,000 clones, around 90% occurring once. The germline V gene has CDR1 LNHDA and CDR2 SQIVND (reference sequence). CDR3 size: 12 residues. V gave up 1 base and J gave up 9 bases, with 7 bases separating them. Study-wide findings and caveats: Earlier analysis found most TCR beta V segments productive about 87% or about 30% of the time.

The rearrangement joins TRBV19 to TRBJ2-1; maybe TRBD2 (5 bases). The sequence was obtained from a man between 18 and 35 years old in good health and CMV-seronegative. Sequencing input: PBMCs. The CDR3 spells CASSIGRIEQFF. The DNA for the CDR3 is TGTGCCAGTAGTATAGGGAGGATTGAGCAGTTCTTC.